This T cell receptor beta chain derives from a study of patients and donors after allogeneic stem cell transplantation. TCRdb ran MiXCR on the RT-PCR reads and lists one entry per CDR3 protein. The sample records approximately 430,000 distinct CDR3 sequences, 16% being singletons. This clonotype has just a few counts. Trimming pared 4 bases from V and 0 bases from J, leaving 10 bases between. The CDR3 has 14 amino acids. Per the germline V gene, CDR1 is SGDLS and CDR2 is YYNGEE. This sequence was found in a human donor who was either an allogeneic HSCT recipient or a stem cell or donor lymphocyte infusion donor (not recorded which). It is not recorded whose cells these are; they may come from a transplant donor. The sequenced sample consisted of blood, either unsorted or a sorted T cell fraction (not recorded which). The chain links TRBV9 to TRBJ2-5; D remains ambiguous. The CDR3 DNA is TGTGCCAGCAGCTCAAAGACCTACCAAGAGACCCAGTACTTC. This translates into CASSSKTYQETQYF. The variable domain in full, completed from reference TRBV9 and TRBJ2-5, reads DSGVTQTPKHLITATGQRVTLRCSPRSGDLSVYWYQQSLDQGLQFLIQYYNGEERAKGNILERFSAQQFPDLHSELNLSSLELGDSALYFCASSSKTYQETQYFGPGTRLLVL.